The present T cell receptor (beta chain) was sequenced within a study of blood T cell repertoires in COVID-19. Study-level information: Researchers got acute and convalescent COVID-19 samples from the United States, Italy and Spain.

CDR1 and CDR2 (germline): SGHRS, YFSETQ. Trimming removed 10 bases from V and 6 bases from J; junction bases left unmatched: 14. CDR3 size: 15 residues. Per the original methods: Researchers report that nucleated cell counts were estimated from reference gene primer amplification. The protocol was immunoSEQ multiplex PCR, while the TCRdb copy is restricted to in-frame clones and leaves out a portion. V, J and clone size derive from that table, while D and trimming were established from the DNA sequence. Here the sample spans about 140,000 clones, 65% to 80% being singletons. The sequenced material came from peripheral blood. This chain uses TRBV5-1 with TRBJ2-2; 8 bases map to TRBD2. The sequence came from a woman aged 55 to 70 with acute or convalescent COVID-19. CDR3 amino acids: CACNPGTRPAGELFF. The CDR3 region has the DNA TGCGCCTGCAACCCCGGGACTAGGCCCGCCGGGGAGCTGTTTTTT.